This T cell receptor beta chain derives from a study of blood T cell repertoires in COVID-19. Background on the study: Nucleic acid was either cDNA or gDNA, and it came from T cells, B-cell-depleted T cells, or PBMCs.

V trimming: 5 bases; J trimming: 0 bases; junction bases outside the gene matches: 8. Per the germline V gene, CDR1 is KGHDR and CDR2 is SFDVKD. The CDR3 is 18 amino acids. Sequencing used immunoSEQ multiplex PCR; TCRdb keeps in-frame clones, though not all of them. The data hold 370,000 or so clones, with 81% observed a single time. The source material was peripheral blood. The sequence came from a human donor with acute or convalescent COVID-19. The donor label of this sample is uncertain. The rearrangement links TRBV24-1 to TRBJ2-3; 12 bases fit TRBD2. The CDR3 region is CATSAGLAGWDSTDTQYF. The CDR3 nucleotides are TGTGCCACCAGTGCGGGACTAGCGGGTTGGGACAGCACAGATACGCAGTATTTT.